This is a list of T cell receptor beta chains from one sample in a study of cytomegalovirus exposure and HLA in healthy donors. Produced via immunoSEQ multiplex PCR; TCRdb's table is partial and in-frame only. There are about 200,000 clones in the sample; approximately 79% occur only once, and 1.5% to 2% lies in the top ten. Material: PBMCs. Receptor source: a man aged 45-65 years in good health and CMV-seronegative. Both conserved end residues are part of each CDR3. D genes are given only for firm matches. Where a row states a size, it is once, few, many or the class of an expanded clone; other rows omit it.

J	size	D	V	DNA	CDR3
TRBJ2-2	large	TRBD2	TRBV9	TGTGCCAGCAGTTATGCACCGGGGACTAGCGGGACTCCTAGGGAGCTGTTTTTT	CASSYAPGTSGTPRELFF
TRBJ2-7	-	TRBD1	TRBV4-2	TGTGCCAGCAGCCAAGGACAGGGGTCGTGGGAGCAGTACTTC	CASSQGQGSWEQYF
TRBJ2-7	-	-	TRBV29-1	TGCAGCGTTCGACAGACCTACGAGCAGTACTTC	CSVRQTYEQYF
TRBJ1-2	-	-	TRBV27	TGTGCCAGTACAAGGTCTCCAGGGAACTATGGCTACACCTTC	CASTRSPGNYGYTF
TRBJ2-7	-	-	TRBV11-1	TGTGCCAGCAGCTTAGGGACAGTCTACGAGCAGTACTTC	CASSLGTVYEQYF
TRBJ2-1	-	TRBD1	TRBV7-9	TGTGCCAGCAGCCTAACGGGACAGGGCGGAGATGAGCAGTTCTTC	CASSLTGQGGDEQFF
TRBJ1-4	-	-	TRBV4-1	TGCGCCAGCAGCCGTGGAGCGGGACTTAATGAAAAACTGTTTTTT	CASSRGAGLNEKLFF
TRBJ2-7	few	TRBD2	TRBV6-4	TGTGCCAGCAGAATAACTAGCGGGAAAATATCAAGGTGCGAGCAGTACTTC	CASRITSGKISRCEQYF
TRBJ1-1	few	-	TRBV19	TGTGCCAGTAGTATTTTTGCGGGGGGGATGAACACTGAAGCTTTCTTT	CASSIFAGGMNTEAFF
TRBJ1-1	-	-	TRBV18	TGTGCCAGCTCACCAGGGGAAGGGGTCGGAACTGAAGCTTTCTTT	CASSPGEGVGTEAFF
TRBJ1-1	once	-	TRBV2	TGTGCCACTCATAGAGGGAACACTGAAGCTTTCTTT	CATHRGNTEAFF
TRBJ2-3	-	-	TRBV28	TGTGCCAGCCGAGCCCAAGGCACAGATACGCAGTATTTT	CASRAQGTDTQYF
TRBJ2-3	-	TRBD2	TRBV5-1	TGCGCCAGCAGCTCGGGACTAGCGGGGGCCACAGATACGCAGTATTTT	CASSSGLAGATDTQYF
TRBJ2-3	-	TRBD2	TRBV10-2	TGCGCCAGCAGGCCGGGACTAAGCACAGATACGCAGTATTTT	CASRPGLSTDTQYF
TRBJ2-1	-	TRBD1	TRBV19	TGTGCCAGTACCGTGACAGGGGGGTACAATGAGCAGTTCTTC	CASTVTGGYNEQFF
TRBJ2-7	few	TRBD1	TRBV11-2	TGTGCCAGCAGCGTACCCGGGACAGGGGGCTACGAGCAGTACTTC	CASSVPGTGGYEQYF
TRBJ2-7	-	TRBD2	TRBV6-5	TGTGCCAGCAGTTACTCAGGGGGACTAGCTTCCTACGAGCAGTACTTC	CASSYSGGLASYEQYF
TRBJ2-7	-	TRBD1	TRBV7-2	TGTGCCAGCAGCCTTTACCGGGACAGGGGGCTAGGGGGGTCCTACGAGCAGTACTTC	CASSLYRDRGLGGSYEQYF
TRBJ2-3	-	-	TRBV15	TGTGCCACCAGCAGAGGAACAAGCGGAGATACGCAGTATTTT	CATSRGTSGDTQYF
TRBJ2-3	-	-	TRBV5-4	TGTGCCAGCAGCTTGGGGGACAAGAGTTCCACAGATACGCAGTATTTT	CASSLGDKSSTDTQYF
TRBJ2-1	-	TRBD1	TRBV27	TGTGCCAGTATGGGACAGGGCTCCTACAATGAGCAGTTCTTC	CASMGQGSYNEQFF
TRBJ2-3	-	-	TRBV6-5	TGTGCCAGCAGCTACTCAGGCAGGGGATGGACAGATACGCAGTATTTT	CASSYSGRGWTDTQYF
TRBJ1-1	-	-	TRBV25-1	TGTGCCAGCAGTGAGGCAGGGAAGGGCACTGAAGCTTTCTTT	CASSEAGKGTEAFF
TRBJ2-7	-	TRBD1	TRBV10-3	TGTGCCATCAGGTTGACAGGGAAGGTCTACGAGCAGTACTTC	CAIRLTGKVYEQYF
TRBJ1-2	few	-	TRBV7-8	TGTGCCAGCAGCTTAGCATCAGGGGCGCCTGGCTACACCTTC	CASSLASGAPGYTF
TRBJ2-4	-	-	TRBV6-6	TGTGCCAGCAGGGCTCAAGACATTCAGTACTTC	CASRAQDIQYF
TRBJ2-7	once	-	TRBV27	TGTGCCAGCAGTGCCGTGGACAGAAACGAGCAGTACTTC	CASSAVDRNEQYF
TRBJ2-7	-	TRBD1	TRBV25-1	TGTGCCACTAGGGGGCAGGGGTCCTACGAGCAGTACTTC	CATRGQGSYEQYF
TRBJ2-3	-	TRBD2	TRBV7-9	TGTGCCAGCAGCTTAGGGCTAGCGGGAGTAGGAGATACGCAGTATTTT	CASSLGLAGVGDTQYF
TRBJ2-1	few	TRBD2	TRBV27	TGTGCCAGCACCCTTAGCGGGAGGGCCTCGTACAATGAGCAGTTCTTC	CASTLSGRASYNEQFF
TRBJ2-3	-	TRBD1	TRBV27	TGTGCCAGCAGTTCGATCCAGACAGGGTTCAGCACAGATACGCAGTATTTT	CASSSIQTGFSTDTQYF
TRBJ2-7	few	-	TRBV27	TGTGCCAGCAGTTTATCGATGGGAGAAAGGGTGCCCTACGAGCAGTACTTC	CASSLSMGERVPYEQYF
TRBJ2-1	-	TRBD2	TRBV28	TGTGCCAGCAGTCGAGCGATGGGACTAGCGGGAGCCGTGGCTGAGCAGTTCTTC	CASSRAMGLAGAVAEQFF
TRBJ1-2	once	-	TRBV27	TGTGCCAGCCTCCCCGGGGAGCTGGGCTATGGCTACACCTTC	CASLPGELGYGYTF
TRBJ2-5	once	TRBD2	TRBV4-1	TGCGCCAGCAGCCAAGTGCCTCTAGCGGGACAAGAGACCCAGTACTTC	CASSQVPLAGQETQYF
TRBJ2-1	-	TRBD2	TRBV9	TGTGCCAGCAGCGTCTCTAGCGGGATTTTGGATGAGCAGTTCTTC	CASSVSSGILDEQFF
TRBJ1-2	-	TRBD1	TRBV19	TGTGCCAGTAGTATGGTCAGGGGACAGTCTAACTATGGCTACACCTTC	CASSMVRGQSNYGYTF
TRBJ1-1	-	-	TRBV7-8	TGTGCCAGCAGATCTACCACTGAAGCTTTCTTT	CASRSTTEAFF
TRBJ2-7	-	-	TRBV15	TGTGCCACCAGCAGAGGAGCGGCTACCTACGAGCAGTACTTC	CATSRGAATYEQYF
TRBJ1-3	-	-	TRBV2	TGTGCCAGCAGGGGAGGGAACTCTGGAAACACCATATATTTT	CASRGGNSGNTIYF
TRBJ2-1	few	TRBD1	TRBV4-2	TGTGCCAGCAGCCAAGAACCCGGACAGGGAGGAAATGAGCAGTTCTTC	CASSQEPGQGGNEQFF
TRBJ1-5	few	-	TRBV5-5	TGTGCCAGCAGCTTGGCCCCGGAGGTTTATCAGCCCCAGCATTTT	CASSLAPEVYQPQHF